This TCR beta chain derives from a study of beta chain features in type 1 diabetes. Study outcomes and limitations: Patients showed naive, central memory and Treg TCRB repertoires that appeared more similar than those of healthy donors.

Every bit of the isolated RNA underwent reverse transcription, so sequencing read expressed TCRB transcripts. The protocol was immunoSEQ multiplex PCR, while the TCRdb copy is restricted to in-frame clones and leaves out a portion. In the table there are 860,000 or so clones, 17% of which are singletons. Staining for CD45RO/CCR7/CD25/CD127/CD95/CD27 allowed sorting of CD4+ naive, central memory, regulatory and stem cell-like memory cells. Trimming took off 0 bases at V and 4 bases at J, with 18 bases between the two ends. The CDR3 runs to 17 residues. In germline, CDR1 is SGDLS, CDR2 YYNGEE. Turning to this clone: Its target is not known.

The chain carries TRBV9 and TRBJ2-3; D call uncertain. The specimen was naive CD4+ T cells from blood. The clonotype was recovered from a woman under 30 in good health. CDR3 amino acids: CASSVAAPSVGADTQYF. In DNA, the CDR3 is TGTGCCAGCAGCGTAGCCGCTCCTTCTGTCGGCGCAGATACGCAGTATTTT.